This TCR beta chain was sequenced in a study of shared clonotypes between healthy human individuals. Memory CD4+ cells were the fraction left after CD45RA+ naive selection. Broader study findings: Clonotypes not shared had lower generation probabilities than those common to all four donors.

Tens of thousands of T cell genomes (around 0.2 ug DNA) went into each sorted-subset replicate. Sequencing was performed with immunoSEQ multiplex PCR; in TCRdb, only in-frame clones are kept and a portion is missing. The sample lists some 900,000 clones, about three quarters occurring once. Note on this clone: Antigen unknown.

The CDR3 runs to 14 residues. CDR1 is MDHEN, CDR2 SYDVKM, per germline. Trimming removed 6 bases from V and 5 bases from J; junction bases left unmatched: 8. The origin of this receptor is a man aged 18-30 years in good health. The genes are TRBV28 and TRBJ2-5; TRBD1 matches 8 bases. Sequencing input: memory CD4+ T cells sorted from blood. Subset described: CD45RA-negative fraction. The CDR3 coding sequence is TGTGCCAGCAGCCCCCGACAGGGGCGGGAGACCCAGTACTTC. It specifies CASSPRQGRETQYF.